This TCR beta chain was obtained from a study of blood T cell repertoires in COVID-19. The overall study: Whether acute or convalescent, the COVID-19 samples came from the United States, Italy and Spain. Sample material is recorded as cDNA or gDNA derived from T cells, B-cell-depleted T cells, or PBMCs.

Germline V CDR1 and CDR2: MGHRA, YSYEKL. With V trimmed by 1 base and J by 3 bases, 8 bases remained unmatched. CDR3 size: 17 residues. In the original workflow: Reference gene primer amplification in the assay estimated nucleated cell counts. Measured with immunoSEQ multiplex PCR; TCRdb has only the in-frame clones, and not every one. V and J calls and clone size follow that table, whereas D and trimming were derived from the DNA. In the table there are approximately 140,000 clones, 88% of which are singletons. V is TRBV4-1 and J is TRBJ2-2; the match to TRBD2 covers 7 bases. The sequence was obtained from a woman aged 55-70 years with acute or convalescent COVID-19. Sequenced: peripheral blood. The CDR3 reads CASSQAAGGGDTGELFF. CDR3 sequence (DNA): TGCGCCAGCAGCCAAGCGGCTGGGGGGGGAGACACCGGGGAGCTGTTTTTT.